This entry features one TCR beta chain sequence. No antigen is known for it. The primer mix had 60 Vbeta and 13 Jbeta primers. Produced via immunoSEQ multiplex PCR; TCRdb's table is partial and in-frame only. The table has approximately 99,000 clones, roughly two thirds seen once. These data originate in a study of cytomegalovirus exposure and HLA in healthy donors. CDR3 length: 13 residues. Trimming stripped 2 bases from V and 5 bases from J, with 9 bases between. Germline assignment: CDR1 SGHTA and CDR2 FQGTGA. Notes on the study in general: In presence/absence analyses, roughly uniform sequencing depth across donors was assumed. The listing of roughly 160 TCR beta chains classed them as cytomegalovirus-associated. In a later analysis, productive TCRs from donors in an Asian-associated ancestry cluster reportedly carried fewer N-insertions than the cohort mean. Three chains linked to CMV were shown in vitro to be specific for CMV antigens.

V gene TRBV7-3 combines with J gene TRBJ1-1; no firm D call. The TCR comes from a man aged 40-50 years in good health and CMV-seronegative. Source material: PBMCs. CDR3 in amino acids: CASSLGRETEAFF. The CDR3 DNA reads as TGTGCCAGCAGCTTAGGCCGGGAGACTGAAGCTTTCTTT. Filled out from reference TRBV7-3 and TRBJ1-1, the complete variable domain reads GAGVSQTPSNKVTEKGKYVELRCDPISGHTALYWYRQSLGQGPEFLIYFQGTGAADDSGLPNDRFFAVRPEGSVSTLKIQRTERGDSAVYLCASSLGRETEAFFGQGTRLTVV.